Below, 13 T cell receptor beta chains from the same sample are listed, as sequenced in a study of control samples from healthy donors and cancer patients. Clones were sequenced by immunoSEQ multiplex PCR, and TCRdb holds only the in-frame ones, with some missing. Of some 210,000 clones listed, 91% were seen once; the top ten hold 1.5% to 2%. Specimen: blood. These receptors all come from a man aged 25-45 years in good health.

The V gene is TRBV18, the J gene TRBJ1-3; a possible D gene is TRBD1 (6 bases). CDR1 is KGHSH and CDR2 is LQKENI in the germline V gene. The CDR3 is 16 amino acids. V lost 5 bases and J lost 6, with 20 bases in between. Written as DNA, the CDR3 is TGTGCCAGCTCATCCTACAGGGTGCTCAACCAAAACACCATATATTTT. Its translation is CASSSYRVLNQNTIYF.

Here the CDR3 reads CSASNNREGNTIYF. CDR3 in DNA: TGCAGTGCTAGTAATAACAGGGAGGGGAACACCATATATTTT. V gene TRBV20-1 combines with J gene TRBJ1-3, with D perhaps TRBD1 (6 bases). This CDR3 is 14 amino acids long. V shed 3 bases and J shed 7 bases, with 16 bases lying between them. Per the germline V gene, CDR1 is DFQATT and CDR2 is SNEGSKA (reference sequence).

The rearrangement links TRBV21-1 to TRBJ2-3; the D call of TRBD1 is as the table states it, not checked on the DNA. TRBV21-1 is marked as a pseudogene. The length of the CDR3 is 14 residues. The CDR3 nucleotides are TGTGCCAGCAGCAAGGGACAGAGCACAGATACGCAGTATTTT. Amino acids: CASSKGQSTDTQYF.

The gene calls are TRBV19 and TRBJ1-1; D is uncertain. V was trimmed by 3 bases and J by 6 bases, leaving 17 bases between them. CDR1 is LNHDA, CDR2 SQIVND, per germline (reference sequence). The length of the CDR3 is 15 residues. CDR3 DNA sequence: TGTGCCAGTAGTATTGTGAGTTCCTCAACGCCTGAAGCTTTCTTT. It translates to CASSIVSSSTPEAFF.

This rearrangement joins TRBV29-1 to TRBJ1-1; TRBD1 aligns across 7 bases. This CDR3 region has 13 residues. Germline-derived CDR1 and CDR2 are SQVTM and ANQGSEA. J was trimmed by 3 bases and V by 6 bases; bases with no gene match: 7. The CDR3 sequence is CSVRGRGDTEAFF. CDR3 in DNA: TGCAGCGTGAGGGGGCGGGGTGACACTGAAGCTTTCTTT.

V is TRBV7-2 and J is TRBJ2-1, with 13 bases that match TRBD2. CDR1 and CDR2 from the germline V gene are SGHTA and FQGNSA. The CDR3 loop spans 15 amino acids. The ends lost 4 bases at V and 4 bases at J; junction bases unmatched: 1. The CDR3: CASSWTSGGYNEQFF. The CDR3 DNA follows: TGTGCCAGCAGCTGGACTAGCGGGGGTTACAATGAGCAGTTCTTC.

The rearrangement joins TRBV27 to TRBJ1-1; D is undetermined. Germline V gives CDR1 MNHEY, CDR2 SMNVEV (reference sequence). With 4 bases removed from V and 9 bases from J, the gap between germline ends came to 9 bases. The CDR3 loop spans 11 amino acids. The CDR3 coding sequence is TGTGCCAGCAGTTCCACCCGTCAAGCTTTCTTT. Protein sequence: CASSSTRQAFF.

The chain joins TRBV27 to TRBJ2-2; no firm D call. Trimming cost V 3 bases and J 6 bases, with 5 bases left between them. Germline V gene sequence: CDR1 MNHEY, CDR2 SMNVEV (reference sequence). CDR3 size: 12 residues. The CDR3 region has the DNA TGTGCCAGCAGTTTGGCGGCCGGGGAGCTGTTTTTT. Its protein is CASSLAAGELFF.

This chain connects TRBV19 to TRBJ2-3, with D uncertain. Trimming cost V 3 bases and J 7 bases, with 14 bases left between them. The length of the CDR3 is 14 residues. Germline values: CDR1 LNHDA, CDR2 SQIVND (reference sequence). CDR3 bases: TGTGCCAGTAGTATCGGCCGCGGTGGGAATACGCAGTATTTT. It translates to CASSIGRGGNTQYF.

V gene TRBV24-1 combines with J gene TRBJ1-6; TRBD1 is a possible D gene (5 bases). CDR3 size: 14 residues. CDR1 is KGHDR and CDR2 is SFDVKD in the germline V gene. Trimming took off 5 bases at V and 11 bases at J, with 15 bases between the two ends. The DNA for the CDR3 is TGTGCCACCAGTGTCGTCTGGGGCCGGACACCCCTCCACTTT. This translates into CATSVVWGRTPLHF.

The CDR3 bases are TGCAGTGCCAGTACCCCGGACACCGCCGGTGGCTACACCTTC. Its translation is CSASTPDTAGGYTF. The V and J genes are TRBV20-1 and TRBJ1-2; weak D call: TRBD1 (5 bases). Trimming took off 6 bases at V and 7 bases at J, with 21 bases between the two ends. Looked up from germline, CDR1 is DFQATT and CDR2 is SNEGSKA (reference sequence). The length of the CDR3 is 14 residues.

The chain carries TRBV10-2 and TRBJ1-2, with D possibly TRBD1 on 5 matching bases. The CDR3 length is 17 residues. The germline V gene has CDR1 WSHSY and CDR2 SAAADI. Deletions cut 6 bases from V and 5 bases from J, with 25 bases between. CDR3 region: CASRGRGGDPTGYGYTF. The CDR3 DNA follows: TGCGCCAGCAGGGGGCGTGGCGGCGACCCCACTGGATATGGCTACACCTTC.

V usage is TRBV11-3 and J usage is TRBJ2-1; 7 bases agree with TRBD2. Germline V gene data show CDR1 as SGHNT and CDR2 as YENEEA. The CDR3 contains 13 residues. J lost 4 bases, V lost 9 bases, and 6 bases had no gene match. The DNA of the CDR3 is TGTGCCAGTCGGGGAGGGATGTACAATGAGCAGTTCTTC. Its protein product is CASRGGMYNEQFF. The variable domain in full, with the rest retrieved from reference TRBV11-3 and TRBJ2-1, is EAGVVQSPRYKIIEKKQPVAFWCNPISGHNTLYWYLQNLGQGPELLIRYENEEAVDDSQLPKDRFSAERLKGVDSTLKIQPAELGDSAVYLCASRGGMYNEQFFGPGTRLTVL.